These 32 T cell receptor beta chains share one sample of origin, sequenced in a study of beta chain features in type 1 diabetes. Points from the study as a whole: Moderate yet significant TCRB CDR3 shortening was seen in Type 1 diabetes patients in all four CD4+ subsets.

The whole isolated RNA underwent reverse transcription, so sequencing captured expressed TCRB transcripts. The data were produced by immunoSEQ multiplex PCR, yet TCRdb's version contains in-frame clones alone and is incomplete. Of 40,000 or so clones in the sample, approximately 68% were seen once. Their specific antigens are unknown. Sequenced material: Tregs from blood. These receptors all come from a young woman with type 1 diabetes.

V is TRBV7-6 and J is TRBJ2-5; weak D call: TRBD2 (5 bases). Trimming cost V 6 bases and J 2 bases, with 10 bases left between them. The CDR3 sequence is 13 residues long. CDR1 SGHVS and CDR2 FNYEAQ come from the germline V gene. CDR3 sequence reads: CASSFSDQETQYF. CDR3 DNA: TGTGCCAGCAGTTTTAGCGATCAAGAGACCCAGTACTTC.

The genes are TRBV29-1 and TRBJ1-1; 7 bases are shared with TRBD1. The junction had 2 bases not matched to a gene; V was cut back by 4 bases and J by 0 bases. Germline V gives CDR1 SQVTM, CDR2 ANQGSEA. The CDR3 totals 13 residues. This chain's CDR3 is CSVGGQLNTEAFF. The CDR3 DNA reads as TGCAGCGTTGGGGGACAGTTGAACACTGAAGCTTTCTTT.

The V call is TRBV15, the J call TRBJ2-7; possibly TRBD1 for D (5 bases). The CDR3 is 13 amino acids. Trimming left V 8 bases short and J 4 bases short, with 15 bases between. CDR1 and CDR2 from the germline V gene are LNHNV and YYDKDF (reference sequence). DNA for the CDR3: TGTGCCACCCGAAGGGCCAGGGCTTACGAGCAGTACTTC. This codes for CATRRARAYEQYF.

This clone is medium-sized in the sample. This chain uses TRBV28 with TRBJ2-7; TRBD1 might be the D (6 bases). The germline gives CDR1 MDHEN, CDR2 SYDVKM. The V end was cut by 5 bases, the J end by 0 bases, with 17 bases between. CDR3 length equals 16 residues. The CDR3 DNA reads TGTGCCAGCAGTATTACCAGTCCCAGGGGCTCCTACGAGCAGTACTTC. Protein: CASSITSPRGSYEQYF. The full variable domain, in which reference TRBV28 and TRBJ2-7 provide the parts outside the CDR3, is DVKVTQSSRYLVKRTGEKVFLECVQDMDHENMFWYRQDPGLGLRLIYFSYDVKMKEKGDIPEGYSVSREKKERFSLILESASTNQTSMYLCASSITSPRGSYEQYFGPGTRLTVT.

J is TRBJ2-7 and V is TRBV5-5, with 11 bases lining up with TRBD2. Germline V CDR1 and CDR2: SGHKS, YYEKEE (reference sequence). CDR3 length: 15 residues. V shed 4 bases, J shed 3 bases, and the junction held 6 bases outside the gene matches. For the CDR3, the DNA is TGTGCCAGCAGCCCGACTAGCGGGACTTTCTACGAGCAGTACTTC. Its protein product is CASSPTSGTFYEQYF.

This chain joins TRBV4-2 and TRBJ2-1; D unresolved. The CDR3 contains 15 residues. CDR1 is LGHNA, CDR2 YNFKEQ, per germline. The V and J ends lost 1 base and 10 bases respectively, with 17 bases between them. CDR3 nucleotides: TGTGCCAGCAGCCAAGGTCTCCCCCGGCGAGGAGAGCAGTTCTTC. It codes for CASSQGLPRRGEQFF.

This rearrangement joins TRBV6-6 to TRBJ2-1; unclear D gene. Germline values: CDR1 MNHNY, CDR2 SVGAGI (reference sequence). Trimming removed 2 bases from V and 10 bases from J, with 12 bases in between. CDR3 length: 13 residues. CDR3 residues: CASSYTTKHEQFF. The CDR3 nucleotides are TGTGCCAGCAGTTACACCACGAAACACGAGCAGTTCTTC.

The V call is TRBV19, the J call TRBJ2-1; possibly TRBD2 for D (5 bases). This CDR3 contains 16 residues. Per the germline V gene, CDR1 is LNHDA and CDR2 is SQIVND (reference sequence). V lost 7 bases to trimming and J lost 0 bases, with 16 bases between them. The CDR3 DNA reads TGTGCCAGTACCAGCCTAGCCAAGAGCTCCTACAATGAGCAGTTCTTC. The encoded protein is CASTSLAKSSYNEQFF.

This clone has only a few counts. The rearrangement links TRBV5-6 to TRBJ2-7, with 7 bases fitting TRBD1. Germline CDR1 and CDR2: SGHDT and YYEEEE. V was pared by 0 bases and J by 5 bases, with 8 bases of the junction left unmatched. This CDR3 spans 15 amino acids. CDR3 in amino acids: CASSLETGNLDEQYF. The CDR3 DNA is TGTGCCAGCAGCTTGGAGACAGGGAATCTCGACGAGCAGTACTTC.

The CDR3 sequence is CASSLVYPRGQNETQYF. CDR3 nucleotides: TGTGCCAGCAGCTTAGTCTACCCTAGGGGCCAGAATGAGACCCAGTACTTC. The chain recombines TRBV11-2 with TRBJ2-5; perhaps TRBD1 as D (5 bases). Germline CDR1 is SGHAT and CDR2 is FQNNGV. Trimming stripped 1 base from V and 5 bases from J, with 20 bases between. CDR3 length equals 17 residues.

The rearrangement uses TRBV19 and TRBJ2-7; 13 bases line up with TRBD2. Germline V lookup: CDR1 LNHDA, CDR2 SQIVND (reference sequence). Trimming took 3 bases from V and 2 from J; bases not matched to a gene: 7. The CDR3 is 17 amino acids. This CDR3 is CASSMNVGTSGTYEQYF. In DNA form, the CDR3 reads TGTGCCAGTAGTATGAATGTGGGGACTAGCGGGACCTACGAGCAGTACTTC.

The gene calls are TRBV5-1 and TRBJ2-2; tentative D call: TRBD1 (5 bases). CDR3 length: 14 residues. CDR1 SGHRS and CDR2 YFSETQ come from the germline V gene. Trimming left V 3 bases short and J 3 bases short, with 9 bases between. The CDR3 sequence is CASSYQGDTGELFF. The DNA for the CDR3 is TGCGCCAGCAGCTACCAGGGTGACACCGGGGAGCTGTTTTTT.

The rearrangement uses TRBV5-1 and TRBJ2-4, with TRBD2 matching 14 bases. The CDR3 is 15 amino acids. Losses at the gene ends were 3 bases for V and 8 bases for J; bases not matched to a gene: 4. Looked up from germline, CDR1 is SGHRS and CDR2 is YFSETQ. The CDR3 coding sequence is TGCGCCAGCAGCTGGGGACTAGCGGGAGAGGACATTCAGTACTTC. Translation gives CASSWGLAGEDIQYF.

The V and J genes are TRBV29-1 and TRBJ2-6, with 11 bases fitting TRBD1. The trim removed 7 bases at V and 2 bases at J, leaving 4 bases unmatched. The germline gives CDR1 SQVTM, CDR2 ANQGSEA. This CDR3 region has 15 residues. The CDR3 coding sequence is TGCAGCGCTGGGACAGGGGGTACTGGGGCCAACGTCCTGACTTTC. It codes for CSAGTGGTGANVLTF.

This chain connects TRBV28 to TRBJ1-2; no clear D gene. Looked up from germline, CDR1 is MDHEN and CDR2 is SYDVKM. The CDR3 totals 10 residues. V dropped 8 bases and J dropped 7 bases, with 8 bases sitting between them. The CDR3 region is CASGPVGYTF. The CDR3 nucleotides are TGTGCCAGCGGCCCCGTTGGCTACACCTTC.

This clone has just a few counts. The J gene is TRBJ2-7, the V gene TRBV4-3; 8 bases agree with TRBD2. Germline V gene sequence: CDR1 LGHNA, CDR2 YSLEER. The CDR3 runs to 16 residues. V was clipped by 1 base and J by 2 bases; unmatched bases: 7. DNA for the CDR3: TGCGCCAGCAGCCAAGTGCTGGGACTAGGGCCCTACGAGCAGTACTTC. Its protein is CASSQVLGLGPYEQYF.

This clone appeared a few times. The V gene is TRBV10-3, the J gene TRBJ2-1; 12 positions agree with TRBD2. The CDR3 length is 15 residues. Germline V lookup: CDR1 ENHRY, CDR2 SYGVKD. J was trimmed by 8 bases and V by 6 bases; bases with no gene match: 8. The CDR3 sequence is CAIRTRLAGVDEQFF. The CDR3 nucleotides are TGTGCCATCAGGACCAGACTAGCGGGGGTCGATGAGCAGTTCTTC.

The chain joins TRBV2 to TRBJ2-2; tentative D call: TRBD1 (7 bases). The germline CDR1 and CDR2 sequences are SNHLY and FYNNEI. This CDR3 is 15 amino acids long. Between the trimmed V and J ends, which lost 4 bases and 2 bases, there was a span of 11 bases. The DNA of the CDR3 is TGTGCCAGCAGTGGGCAGGGGGGAAACACCGGGGAGCTGTTTTTT. Translating gives CASSGQGGNTGELFF. Variable domain in full (rest from reference TRBV2 and TRBJ2-2): EPEVTQTPSHQVTQMGQEVILRCVPISNHLYFYWYRQILGQKVEFLVSFYNNEISEKSEIFDDQFSVERPDGSNFTLKIRSTKLEDSAMYFCASSGQGGNTGELFFGEGSRLTVL.

The chain combines TRBV29-1 with TRBJ2-5, with D perhaps TRBD1 (7 bases). The CDR3 extends over 14 amino acids. The germline V and J ends were trimmed by 6 bases and 7 bases, with 21 bases remaining between them. The germline CDR1 and CDR2 sequences are SQVTM and ANQGSEA. CDR3 nucleotides: TGCAGCGTGGCTGGGACAGCTCTGGGGGGGACCCAGTACTTC. Residues: CSVAGTALGGTQYF.

V gene TRBV18 combines with J gene TRBJ2-7; TRBD2 agrees at 14 bases. The junction had 6 bases not matched to a gene; V was cut back by 6 bases and J by 5 bases. Per the germline V gene, CDR1 is KGHSH and CDR2 is LQKENI. The CDR3 has 15 residues. CDR3 region: CASSPGLAGGHEQYF. In nucleotides, the CDR3 is TGTGCCAGCTCCCCAGGACTAGCGGGAGGCCACGAGCAGTACTTC.

The rearrangement uses TRBV4-2 and TRBJ2-1; D ambiguous. CDR3 size: 15 residues. Germline lookup yields CDR1 LGHNA and CDR2 YNFKEQ. V was cut by 0 bases and J by 10 bases, with 16 bases left in between. DNA of the CDR3: TGTGCCAGCAGCCAAGATCGGATGTTAGCACGGGAGCAGTTCTTC. It encodes CASSQDRMLAREQFF.

The J gene is TRBJ2-5, the V gene TRBV15; perhaps TRBD1 as D (6 bases). The CDR3 runs 16 residues. Germline CDR1 reads LNHNV; CDR2 reads YYDKDF (reference sequence). The V and J ends lost 5 bases and 3 bases respectively, with 19 bases between them. The CDR3 sequence: CATSQVGGQRKETQYF. The CDR3 DNA reads as TGTGCCACCAGCCAGGTTGGAGGACAGCGTAAAGAGACCCAGTACTTC.

This clone came up once. The chain combines TRBV5-1 with TRBJ1-2; D not certain. This CDR3 spans 14 amino acids. Trimming cost V 0 bases and J 0 bases, with 6 bases left between them. CDR1 is SGHRS and CDR2 is YFSETQ in the germline V gene. CDR3 bases: TGCGCCAGCAGCTTGGCTCCGGCTAACTATGGCTACACCTTC. Its protein product is CASSLAPANYGYTF. Full variable domain (outside the CDR3, taken from reference TRBV5-1 and TRBJ1-2): KAGVTQTPRYLIKTRGQQVTLSCSPISGHRSVSWYQQTPGQGLQFLFEYFSETQRNKGNFPGRFSGRQFSNSRSEMNVSTLELGDSALYLCASSLAPANYGYTFGSGTRLTVV.

The chain uses TRBV2 and TRBJ1-4, with D possibly matching TRBD1 (5 bases). The CDR3 totals 15 residues. Per the germline V gene, CDR1 is SNHLY and CDR2 is FYNNEI. V was clipped by 10 bases and J by 0 bases, with 15 bases between them. Here the CDR3 DNA reads TGTGCCACCGGGGGGAGGGCTACAACTAATGAAAAACTGTTTTTT. It specifies CATGGRATTNEKLFF.

This clone showed up just once. CDR3 sequence reads: CASSPGLAGVPREQYF. CDR3 sequence (DNA): TGCGCCAGCAGCCCAGGACTAGCGGGGGTTCCGAGAGAGCAGTACTTC. The chain recombines TRBV4-3 with TRBJ2-7, with 13 bases lining up with TRBD2. With 4 bases clipped from V and 7 bases from J, the junction kept 10 bases outside the gene matches. CDR3 length: 16 residues. The germline V gene encodes CDR1 LGHNA and CDR2 YSLEER.

The chain combines TRBV12-5 with TRBJ2-1, with 8 positions matching TRBD2. Germline CDR1 and CDR2: LGHNT and FRNRAP. V was clipped by 6 bases and J by 4 bases; unmatched bases: 5. The CDR3 length is 14 residues. The chain's CDR3 is CASGFGGGYNEQFF. The CDR3 region has the DNA TGTGCTAGTGGCTTCGGGGGGGGGTACAATGAGCAGTTCTTC.

The rearrangement uses TRBV6-6 and TRBJ2-1; D is perhaps TRBD2 (5 bases). This CDR3 is 15 amino acids long. V was clipped by 5 bases and J by 1 base, with 12 bases between them. Germline CDR1 is MNHNY and CDR2 is SVGAGI (reference sequence). The DNA of the CDR3 is TGTGCCAGCAGTCCCCCTGGGAGTTCCTACAATGAGCAGTTCTTC. The encoded protein is CASSPPGSSYNEQFF.

The CDR3 here is CAYTPGQGNSPLHF. DNA for the CDR3: TGTGCCTACACCCCGGGACAGGGAAACTCACCCCTCCACTTT. The J gene is TRBJ1-6, the V gene TRBV30, with 9 bases lining up with TRBD1. Unmatched junction bases numbered 11, after V lost 7 bases and J lost 10 bases. This CDR3 is 14 amino acids long. CDR1 GTSNPN and CDR2 SVGIG come from the germline V gene (reference sequence).

This clone has a handful of counts. J is TRBJ2-7 and V is TRBV7-9; 9 nucleotides align to TRBD1. Germline V gene data show CDR1 as SEHNR and CDR2 as FQNEAQ (reference sequence). The CDR3 contains 15 residues. V gave up 5 bases and J gave up 0 bases; unmatched junction bases: 5. The CDR3 DNA follows: TGTGCCAGCAGCCTACAGGGGGCCAGCTCCTACGAGCAGTACTTC. Translating it yields CASSLQGASSYEQYF.

The rearrangement joins TRBV19 to TRBJ2-1; 7 bases fit TRBD2. With V trimmed by 6 bases and J by 10 bases, 12 bases remained unmatched. Germline V CDR1 and CDR2: LNHDA, SQIVND (reference sequence). This CDR3 region has 14 residues. The CDR3 DNA sequence: TGTGCCAGTAGAACGGGGGGAGGCCGCCTCGAGCAGTTCTTC. Protein: CASRTGGGRLEQFF.

This clone was found once. The genes are TRBV27 and TRBJ1-2, with D perhaps matching TRBD1 (5 bases). The CDR3 consists of 12 residues. The V end lost 9 bases, the J end lost 4 bases, and 12 bases lay between the germline ends. In germline, CDR1 is MNHEY, CDR2 SMNVEV (reference sequence). For the CDR3, the DNA is TGTGCCAGACCGGACACCTCCTATGGCTACACCTTC. This translates into CARPDTSYGYTF.

The rearrangement joins TRBV29-1 to TRBJ1-2, with 7 bases lining up with TRBD1. Germline assignment: CDR1 SQVTM and CDR2 ANQGSEA. CDR3 length: 13 residues. The J segment lost 7 bases and the V segment lost 3 bases, leaving 8 bases of the junction unmatched. This chain's CDR3 is CSVDAQGDFGYTF. The DNA for the CDR3 is TGCAGCGTTGACGCCCAGGGGGACTTTGGCTACACCTTC.